What follows are 28 T cell receptor beta chains derived from one specimen sequenced in a study of T-cell memory formation after mild COVID-19. TCRdb analysed the 5' RACE reads with MiXCR anew, one entry per CDR3 protein. Seen here are about 400,000 distinct CDR3 sequences, approximately 15% observed once, and the top ten hold roughly 21%. The sample taken for sequencing was PBMCs or a T cell subset sorted from them (not recorded which). The receptors stem from a man aged 18 to 30 who had mild COVID-19 (a few samples of this study predate the infection). Cell type and time point are not known.

The V gene is TRBV12-3 or TRBV12-4, the J gene TRBJ1-1; D might be TRBD1 (5 bases). Trimming took 7 bases from V and 7 from J, leaving 16 bases between them. The CDR3 is 13 amino acids. The CDR3 region has the DNA TGTGCCAGCAAAACCGGGACTGATAATGAAGCTTTCTTT. This encodes CASKTGTDNEAFF.

The chain is built from TRBV5-1 and TRBJ1-1, with D tentatively TRBD1 (5 bases). The germline V and J ends were trimmed by 4 bases and 6 bases, with 13 bases remaining between them. The CDR3 runs 13 residues. From germline, CDR1 is SGHRS and CDR2 YFSETQ. The DNA for the CDR3 is TGCGCCAGCAGCCTCGGACGGGACTCTGAAGCTTTCTTT. Amino acid sequence: CASSLGRDSEAFF.

This clonotype came up many times. The chain is built from TRBV20-1 and TRBJ2-1; 15 nucleotides line up with TRBD2. Looked up from germline, CDR1 is DFQATT and CDR2 is SNEGSKA (reference sequence). This CDR3 is built from 14 residues. After removal of 6 bases from V and 7 bases from J, the junction contained 4 bases not matched to a gene. The CDR3 DNA reads as TGCAGTGCCGGACTAGCGGGGGGGCCAAATGAGCAGTTCTTC. It yields the protein CSAGLAGGPNEQFF.

V gene TRBV6-2 or TRBV6-3 combines with J gene TRBJ1-5, with D possibly TRBD1 on 6 matching bases. Trimming stripped 4 bases from V and 7 bases from J, with 20 bases between. CDR3 size: 16 residues. Looked up from germline, CDR1 is MNHEY and CDR2 is SVGEGT. Here the CDR3 reads CASSLRGAGRGQPQHF. For the CDR3, the DNA is TGTGCCAGCAGTTTGAGGGGGGCCGGGCGGGGACAGCCCCAGCATTTT.

J is TRBJ1-2 and V is TRBV5-1; 7 positions match TRBD1. CDR3 length: 14 residues. From germline, CDR1 is SGHRS and CDR2 YFSETQ. With 4 bases clipped from V and 8 bases from J, the junction kept 11 bases outside the gene matches. Here the CDR3 reads CASSHRQGSEGYTF. CDR3 in DNA: TGCGCCAGCAGCCACCGACAGGGATCGGAAGGCTACACCTTC.

The V gene is TRBV11-2, the J gene TRBJ1-4, with D unresolved. The CDR3 sequence is 11 residues long. Trimming left V 1 base short and J 11 bases short, with 5 bases between. In germline, CDR1 is SGHAT, CDR2 FQNNGV. CDR3 DNA sequence: TGTGCCAGCAGCTTAGGCAGGAAACTGTTTTTT. It codes for CASSLGRKLFF.

The chain joins TRBV27 to TRBJ2-7; 8 bases are shared with TRBD2. Germline V gene sequence: CDR1 MNHEY, CDR2 SMNVEV (reference sequence). V lost 5 bases and J lost 7; bases outside the gene matches: 4. The CDR3 runs to 12 residues. Written as DNA, the CDR3 is TGTGCCAGCAGTCGACCGGGGGGGGAGCAGTACTTC. As protein: CASSRPGGEQYF.

CDR3 in DNA: TGTGCCACGAGGCGGGGGGGCCCCACCTACGAGCAGTACTTC. Translating gives CATRRGGPTYEQYF. This chain connects TRBV27 to TRBJ2-7, with 9 bases identical to TRBD2. J lost 2 bases, V lost 10 bases, and 9 bases had no gene match. In germline, CDR1 is MNHEY, CDR2 SMNVEV (reference sequence). This CDR3 has 14 residues.

This clonotype was counted only a few times. This rearrangement joins TRBV5-6 to TRBJ2-7, with TRBD1 matching 7 bases. The J segment lost 2 bases and the V segment lost 4 bases, leaving 6 bases of the junction unmatched. Germline V gene sequence: CDR1 SGHDT, CDR2 YYEEEE. This CDR3 has 14 amino acids. The DNA of the CDR3 is TGTGCCAGCAGCGGACACAGGGGACCCTACGAGCAGTACTTC. Protein product: CASSGHRGPYEQYF.

This clonotype has more than one count but fewer than ten. This chain uses TRBV19 with TRBJ2-1; TRBD2 matches at 11 bases. The CDR3 runs to 14 residues. Germline V gene data show CDR1 as LNHDA and CDR2 as SQIVND (reference sequence). Trimming at V came to 7 bases and at J to 7 bases, leaving 6 bases not matched to a gene. The CDR3 DNA reads TGTGCCAGTAAGAATAGCGGGGGGGTTAATGAGCAGTTCTTC. Translated, it gives CASKNSGGVNEQFF.

This clonotype turned up a few times. This chain uses TRBV6-5 with TRBJ1-2, with 7 bases fitting TRBD1. This CDR3 spans 15 amino acids. V was clipped by 6 bases and J by 4 bases; unmatched bases: 11. Germline loops: CDR1 MNHEY, CDR2 SVGAGI. The CDR3 spells CASRLEQGSPYGYTF. For the CDR3, the DNA is TGTGCCAGCAGACTAGAACAGGGGAGTCCCTATGGCTACACCTTC.

V is TRBV12-3 or TRBV12-4 and J is TRBJ1-2; D gene uncertain. The CDR3 has 13 residues. V lost 3 bases and J 8 bases, leaving 13 bases between the germline ends. The CDR3 here is CASSLGGPGGYTF. The CDR3 DNA reads TGTGCCAGCAGTTTGGGCGGGCCGGGAGGCTACACCTTC.

V is TRBV9 and J is TRBJ1-1, with D tentatively TRBD1 (5 bases). The CDR3 spans 15 residues. The V and J ends lost 0 bases and 1 base respectively, with 10 bases between them. Germline CDR1 is SGDLS and CDR2 is YYNGEE. The CDR3: CASSVERGRNTEAFF. The CDR3, as DNA: TGTGCCAGCAGCGTAGAGAGGGGAAGGAACACTGAAGCTTTCTTT.

V usage is TRBV29-1 and J usage is TRBJ2-2; D is unresolved. V shed 3 bases and J shed 2 bases, with 7 bases lying between them. The CDR3 sequence is 13 residues long. CDR1 and CDR2 (germline): SQVTM, ANQGSEA. CDR3 sequence: CSVDRLNTGELFF. The DNA of the CDR3 is TGCAGCGTTGACAGGCTCAACACCGGGGAGCTGTTTTTT.

This clonotype showed up many times. This chain joins TRBV9 and TRBJ2-1, with 7 bases identical to TRBD1. Germline lookup yields CDR1 SGDLS and CDR2 YYNGEE. The CDR3 runs to 16 residues. Losses at the gene ends were 4 bases for V and 2 bases for J; bases not matched to a gene: 9. DNA for the CDR3: TGTGCCAGCAGCCGATCAAACAGGGGCACCTACAATGAGCAGTTCTTC. Its translation is CASSRSNRGTYNEQFF.

This clonotype was recorded at least ten times. The J gene is TRBJ2-1, the V gene TRBV5-1; no clear D gene. Germline loops: CDR1 SGHRS, CDR2 YFSETQ. This CDR3 spans 11 amino acids. V lost 0 bases, J lost 12 bases, and 7 bases lay in between. CDR3 protein: CASSLDRGQFF. CDR3 bases: TGCGCCAGCAGCTTGGATCGTGGGCAGTTCTTC.

The rearrangement joins TRBV29-1 to TRBJ2-1; the D is unclear. CDR3 length equals 15 residues. Trimming cost V 0 bases and J 11 bases, with 20 bases left between them. Germline assignment: CDR1 SQVTM and CDR2 ANQGSEA. In DNA, the CDR3 is TGCAGCGTTGAAGATCGCGGCTCTCCTACAATGAAGCAGTTCTTC. This sequence encodes CSVEDRGSPTMKQFF.

This clonotype has a count of ten or more. The chain carries TRBV5-1 and TRBJ1-3; D call uncertain. V lost 4 bases to trimming and J lost 0 bases, with 8 bases between them. Germline CDR1 reads SGHRS; CDR2 reads YFSETQ. This CDR3 contains 14 residues. Here the CDR3 reads CASSQEFSGNTIYF. The CDR3 DNA reads as TGCGCCAGCAGCCAAGAGTTCTCTGGAAACACCATATATTTT.

This clonotype was seen repeatedly, ten times or more. The CDR3 spells CSAGSSGGFTGELFF. CDR3 coding DNA: TGCAGCGCTGGGTCTAGCGGGGGCTTCACCGGGGAGCTGTTTTTT. V usage is TRBV29-1 and J usage is TRBJ2-2, with 10 bases lining up with TRBD2. V gave up 7 bases and J gave up 4 bases; unmatched junction bases: 9. This CDR3 has 15 residues. Per the germline V gene, CDR1 is SQVTM and CDR2 is ANQGSEA.

This clonotype was found a few times. The chain has TRBV7-9 and TRBJ2-1; 10 bases are a match to TRBD2. CDR1 and CDR2 (germline): SEHNR, FQNEAQ (reference sequence). The CDR3 has 16 residues. V trimming: 2 bases; J trimming: 0 bases; junction bases outside the gene matches: 1. CDR3 bases: TGTGCCAGCAGCTTAAGACTAGCGGGCTCCTACAATGAGCAGTTCTTC. Translation: CASSLRLAGSYNEQFF.

In this sample, this clonotype turned up a few times. The rearrangement links TRBV20-1 to TRBJ2-5; D is unclear. The CDR3 is 12 residues long. Between the trimmed V and J ends, which lost 3 bases and 2 bases, there was a span of 7 bases. CDR1 DFQATT and CDR2 SNEGSKA come from the germline V gene (reference sequence). The DNA for the CDR3 is TGCAGTGCTAGGTTTCAGCAAGAGACCCAGTACTTC. Protein product: CSARFQQETQYF.

This clonotype has just a few counts. The chain joins TRBV5-4 to TRBJ1-6; maybe TRBD1 (6 bases). The V gene lost 3 bases and the J gene lost 12 bases, with 10 bases spanning the gap. The length of the CDR3 is 12 residues. Germline V lookup: CDR1 SGHNT, CDR2 YYREEE (reference sequence). The CDR3 loop is CASSWGAVPLHF. As DNA, the CDR3 is TGTGCCAGCAGCTGGGGGGCGGTACCCCTCCACTTT.

This clonotype occurred a few times. The chain has TRBV6-2 or TRBV6-3 and TRBJ2-7, with 7 bases fitting TRBD1. CDR3 size: 16 residues. After removal of 6 bases from V and 3 bases from J, the junction contained 14 bases not matched to a gene. CDR1 and CDR2 from the germline V gene are MNHEY and SVGEGT. CDR3 DNA: TGTGCCAGCAGCCCCCTGCCCGACAGGGCCTTCTACGAGCAGTACGTC. This gives the protein CASSPLPDRAFYEQYV.

This clonotype showed up many times. This chain uses TRBV5-1 with TRBJ1-1; 10 bases map to TRBD1. Germline assignment: CDR1 SGHRS and CDR2 YFSETQ. This CDR3 has 15 amino acids. Trimming cost V 1 base and J 4 bases; bases outside gene matches: 4. Here the CDR3 DNA reads TGCGCCAGCAGCTTGTGGACAGGGGGGGGCACTGAAGCTTTCTTT. Its protein is CASSLWTGGGTEAFF.

This clonotype was seen more than once but under ten times. This chain uses TRBV7-9 with TRBJ1-2; no definite D call. The germline V gene encodes CDR1 SEHNR and CDR2 FQNEAQ (reference sequence). The germline V and J ends were trimmed by 1 base and 0 bases, with 15 bases remaining between them. CDR3 size: 17 residues. The CDR3 DNA reads as TGTGCCAGCAGCTTAGTTGGGAGCGGGGTCTCTAACTATGGCTACACCTTC. Protein product: CASSLVGSGVSNYGYTF.

The genes are TRBV7-9 and TRBJ1-1, with TRBD1 as a possible D gene (5 bases). The CDR3 covers 14 residues. Germline CDR1 reads SEHNR; CDR2 reads FQNEAQ (reference sequence). Trimming removed 1 base from V and 4 bases from J, with 10 bases in between. CDR3 in amino acids: CASSLGGGTTEAFF. In nucleotides, the CDR3 is TGTGCCAGCAGCTTAGGGGGCGGGACCACTGAAGCTTTCTTT.

The rearrangement uses TRBV7-3 and TRBJ2-1; 10 nucleotides match TRBD1. Germline lookup yields CDR1 SGHTA and CDR2 FQGTGA. The CDR3 has 15 amino acids. After removal of 5 bases from V and 6 bases from J, the junction contained 7 bases not matched to a gene. The CDR3 DNA reads TGTGCCAGCAGCCTTGGGACAGGGGAATCCAATGAGCAGTTCTTC. It translates to CASSLGTGESNEQFF.

The chain carries TRBV5-1 and TRBJ1-4; D remains ambiguous. Trimming cost V 4 bases and J 0 bases, with 7 bases left between them. Germline CDR1 and CDR2: SGHRS and YFSETQ. This CDR3 is 14 amino acids long. Here the CDR3 reads CASSRLATNEKLFF. CDR3 nucleotides: TGCGCCAGCAGCCGACTCGCAACTAATGAAAAACTGTTTTTT.